What follows are 14 T cell receptor beta chains derived from one specimen sequenced in a study of Ad26.COV2.S vaccination and SARS-CoV-2 variants. This sample's treatment: some 19 received Ad26.COV2.S at low or high dose, single or two shots; roughly five received placebo; per-sample allocation not given. After the first vaccine or placebo injection, samples were drawn on day 63. TCRdb keeps only in-frame clones here, not all; method: immunoSEQ multiplex PCR. The table has some 400,000 clones, approximately 91% seen once. The sequenced sample was peripheral blood, obtained in a trial of Ad26.COV2.S vaccine versus placebo. The receptors derive from a person aged 18-60 years who received the Ad26.COV2.S COVID-19 vaccine or a placebo.

The chain is built from TRBV2 and TRBJ2-5; 11 positions agree with TRBD2. The CDR3 extends over 15 amino acids. V lost 7 bases and J lost 4; bases outside the gene matches: 8. Per the germline V gene, CDR1 is SNHLY and CDR2 is FYNNEI. CDR3 sequence (DNA): TGTGCCAGCACCGCACTAGCGGGAGTATCAGAGACCCAGTACTTC. This gives the protein CASTALAGVSETQYF.

The V gene is TRBV10-3, the J gene TRBJ2-6; D is undetermined. Germline CDR1 ENHRY, CDR2 SYGVKD. With 6 bases removed from V and 0 bases from J, the gap between germline ends came to 12 bases. The CDR3 has 16 residues. The CDR3 region has the DNA TGTGCCATCAGAACCGGGTCCTCCTCTGGGGCCAACGTCCTGACTTTC. It translates to CAIRTGSSSGANVLTF.

The CDR3 is CASSGLNTEAFF. The CDR3 bases are TGTGCCAGCAGCGGTTTGAACACTGAAGCTTTCTTT. V is TRBV9 and J is TRBJ1-1; D ambiguous. Germline CDR1 SGDLS, CDR2 YYNGEE. The CDR3 spans 12 residues. Trimming shortened V by 3 bases and J by 0 bases, and 3 bases separated the two germline ends.

The V gene is TRBV15, the J gene TRBJ2-2; D may match TRBD1 or TRBD2 (5 bases each). Trimming took 0 bases from V and 6 from J, leaving 17 bases between them. Germline CDR1 LNHNV, CDR2 YYDKDF (reference sequence). This CDR3 is 17 amino acids long. CDR3 loop: CATSRDRQGVLAGELFF. CDR3 coding DNA: TGTGCCACCAGCAGAGATCGGCAGGGAGTCTTAGCCGGGGAGCTGTTTTTT.

A note on this clone: This CDR3 is also generated by other DNA sequences in the sample. This sequence joins TRBV5-1 and TRBJ1-2, with D possibly TRBD1 on 6 matching bases. Germline CDR1 is SGHRS and CDR2 is YFSETQ. The CDR3 spans 13 residues. Trimming left V 4 bases short and J 4 bases short, with 11 bases between. CDR3 in DNA: TGCGCCAGCAGCCCGGGAGGGGGCTATGGCTACACCTTC. This translates into CASSPGGGYGYTF.

In this sample, this clone turned up once. The V and J genes are TRBV27 and TRBJ1-1; weak D call: TRBD1 (6 bases). V lost 5 bases, J lost 4 bases, and 14 bases lay in between. Germline CDR1 and CDR2: MNHEY and SMNVEV (reference sequence). CDR3 size: 14 residues. The CDR3 is CASSPTRGGTEAFF. Here the CDR3 DNA reads TGTGCCAGCAGTCCCACCCGAGGGGGCACTGAAGCTTTCTTT.

The chain combines TRBV7-9 with TRBJ2-1; D not certain. Looked up from germline, CDR1 is SEHNR and CDR2 is FQNEAQ (reference sequence). V lost 2 bases to trimming and J lost 4 bases, with 15 bases between them. The CDR3 is made up of 16 amino acids. The CDR3 DNA reads TGTGCCAGCAGCTTATCAGGACCAAACCAATACAATGAGCAGTTCTTC. As protein: CASSLSGPNQYNEQFF.

This chain joins TRBV6-6 and TRBJ2-7, with 7 nucleotides matching TRBD2. Germline CDR1 is MNHNY and CDR2 is SVGAGI (reference sequence). The CDR3 consists of 11 residues. V gave up 10 bases and J gave up 5 bases; unmatched junction bases: 5. CDR3 loop: CAIKAGDEQYF. For the CDR3, the DNA is TGTGCCATTAAGGCGGGAGACGAGCAGTACTTC.

The chain employs TRBV9 and TRBJ2-1; no clear D gene. Germline V gene lookup returns CDR1 SGDLS and CDR2 YYNGEE. Trimming cost V 3 bases and J 10 bases, with 17 bases left between them. This CDR3 contains 14 residues. The CDR3 loop is CASSADLVPREQFF. DNA of the CDR3: TGTGCCAGCAGCGCCGACCTCGTCCCTCGGGAGCAGTTCTTC.

The chain links TRBV18 to TRBJ1-4; D possibly corresponds to TRBD1 (5 bases). The V end lost 0 bases, the J end lost 16 bases, and 12 bases lay between the germline ends. The CDR3 runs to 12 residues. In germline, CDR1 is KGHSH, CDR2 LQKENI. CDR3: CASSPPDRTPFF. In nucleotides, the CDR3 is TGTGCCAGCTCACCACCTGACAGAACCCCGTTTTTT.

This clone was detected once. The V and J genes are TRBV5-1 and TRBJ2-1; TRBD2 matches 10 bases. Germline V CDR1 and CDR2: SGHRS, YFSETQ. V shed 0 bases and J 8 bases; nucleotides not matched to a gene: 8. This CDR3 spans 16 amino acids. The CDR3 protein is CASSLEASGRAHEQFF. In DNA form, the CDR3 reads TGCGCCAGCAGCTTGGAGGCTAGCGGGAGAGCTCATGAGCAGTTCTTC.

J is TRBJ1-1 and V is TRBV19; D remains ambiguous. The ends were cut back, 5 bases at V and 6 bases at J, with 10 bases in the middle. This CDR3 spans 12 amino acids. Germline V CDR1 and CDR2: LNHDA, SQIVND (reference sequence). CDR3 nucleotides: TGTGCCAGTAGTTTTCGGCCCGCTGAAGCTTTCTTT. It codes for CASSFRPAEAFF.

The chain joins TRBV10-2 to TRBJ2-5; D gene unclear. V lost 6 bases and J lost 3, with 14 bases in between. CDR3 length: 14 residues. Per germline, CDR1 WSHSY and CDR2 SAAADI. CDR3 amino acids: CASRPLGAEETQYF. As DNA, the CDR3 is TGCGCCAGCAGACCCCTTGGTGCTGAAGAGACCCAGTACTTC.

This rearrangement joins TRBV24-1 to TRBJ2-1, with 9 bases aligning to TRBD1. Germline lookup yields CDR1 KGHDR and CDR2 SFDVKD. V dropped 5 bases and J dropped 13; count of bases not matched to a gene: 2. The CDR3 length is 11 residues. The chain's CDR3 is CATSGGQGQFF. In nucleotides, the CDR3 is TGTGCCACCAGTGGGGGACAGGGTCAGTTCTTC.